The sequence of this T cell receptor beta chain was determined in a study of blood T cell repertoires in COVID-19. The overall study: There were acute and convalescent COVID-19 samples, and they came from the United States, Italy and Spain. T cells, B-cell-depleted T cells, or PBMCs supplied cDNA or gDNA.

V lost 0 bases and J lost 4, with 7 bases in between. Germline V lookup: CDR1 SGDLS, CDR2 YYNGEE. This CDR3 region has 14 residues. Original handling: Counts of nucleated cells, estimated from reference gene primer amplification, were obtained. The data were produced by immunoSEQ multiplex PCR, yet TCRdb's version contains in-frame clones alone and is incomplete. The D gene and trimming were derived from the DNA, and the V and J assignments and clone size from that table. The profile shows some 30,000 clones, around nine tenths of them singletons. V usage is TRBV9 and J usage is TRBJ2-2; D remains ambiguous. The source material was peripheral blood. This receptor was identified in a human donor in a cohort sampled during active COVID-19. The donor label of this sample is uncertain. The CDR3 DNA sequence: TGTGCCAGCAGCGTAGGACACTTCACCGGGGAGCTGTTTTTT. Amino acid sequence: CASSVGHFTGELFF.